These 24 T cell receptor beta chains were all obtained from the same sample, sequenced in a study of shared clonotypes between healthy human individuals. Repertoires were generated with immunoSEQ multiplex PCR, while TCRdb's copy carries only in-frame clones and drops some. The repertoire includes around 1,900,000 clones, around 93% of them detected once, and less than 2% sits in the top ten. CD8 cells regarded as naive lacked CD45RO, were positively chosen for CCR7, and omitted terminally differentiated effector memory CD45RA+ cells. The sequencing input was naive CD8+ T cells from PBMCs. The source is a man aged 18 to 29 in good health. Some clones in this sample may be carry-over from other donors' samples.

The chain couples TRBV6-5 to TRBJ2-7, with D perhaps TRBD1 or TRBD2 (5 bases each). Trimming pared 2 bases from V and 4 bases from J, leaving 12 bases between. Germline assignment: CDR1 MNHEY and CDR2 SVGAGI. This CDR3 is 14 amino acids long. The DNA of the CDR3 is TGTGCCAGCAGTTACGGGGCGGGTCAATACGAGCAGTACTTC. It codes for CASSYGAGQYEQYF.

The V call is TRBV7-9, the J call TRBJ2-1, with a weak D call TRBD2 (6 bases). Germline V gives CDR1 SEHNR, CDR2 FQNEAQ (reference sequence). The CDR3 sequence is 16 residues long. Between the trimmed V and J ends, which lost 3 bases and 4 bases, there was a span of 16 bases. The CDR3 loop is CASSFRSAGSYNEQFF. The DNA of the CDR3 is TGTGCCAGCAGCTTTCGATCGGCGGGATCTTACAATGAGCAGTTCTTC.

The V gene is TRBV10-3, the J gene TRBJ1-1; D unclear. The CDR3 is 14 residues long. Looked up from germline, CDR1 is ENHRY and CDR2 is SYGVKD. V was cut by 0 bases and J by 1 base, with 6 bases left in between. The CDR3 region is CAISESGRNTEAFF. The CDR3 DNA reads as TGTGCCATCAGTGAGTCGGGGAGGAACACTGAAGCTTTCTTT.

The chain joins TRBV28 to TRBJ2-5, with 7 bases fitting TRBD2. CDR3 length: 14 residues. The J segment lost 2 bases and the V segment lost 8 bases, leaving 8 bases of the junction unmatched. Germline V gene sequence: CDR1 MDHEN, CDR2 SYDVKM. CDR3 coding DNA: TGTGCCAGCCTGGGGGAGGGGCTACAAGAGACCCAGTACTTC. This sequence encodes CASLGEGLQETQYF.

A word on this clone: The same CDR3 also results from other DNA sequences found in this sample. The chain has TRBV5-4 and TRBJ2-7; TRBD2 agrees at 11 bases. The CDR3 consists of 14 residues. Germline V CDR1 and CDR2: SGHNT, YYREEE (reference sequence). V lost 4 bases and J lost 3; bases outside the gene matches: 3. Here the CDR3 DNA reads TGTGCCAGCAGCCCCGGGACTAGCGGCTACGAGCAGTACTTC. Its protein product is CASSPGTSGYEQYF. The whole variable domain, filled in from reference TRBV5-4 and TRBJ2-7, reads ETGVTQSPTHLIKTRGQQVTLRCSSQSGHNTVSWYQQALGQGPQFIFQYYREEENGRGNFPPRFSGLQFPNYSSELNVNALELDDSALYLCASSPGTSGYEQYFGPGTRLTVT.

The rearrangement links TRBV6-1 to TRBJ2-6; D gene uncertain. Germline-derived CDR1 and CDR2 are MNHNS and SASEGT. The CDR3 loop spans 14 amino acids. Trimming stripped 6 bases from V and 4 bases from J, with 10 bases between. As DNA, the CDR3 is TGTGCCAGCAGCTACATGAGGGGGGCCAACGTCCTGACTTTC. Its protein is CASSYMRGANVLTF.

This chain uses TRBV28 with TRBJ1-1; D not certain. Germline V gene sequence: CDR1 MDHEN, CDR2 SYDVKM. The CDR3 length is 14 residues. Trimming removed 6 bases at V and 3 bases at J, with 14 bases between. The CDR3 loop is CASRKLGGDTEAFF. The DNA for the CDR3 is TGTGCCAGCAGGAAACTCGGTGGGGACACTGAAGCTTTCTTT.

The chain employs TRBV28 and TRBJ1-2; maybe TRBD1 (5 bases). Looked up from germline, CDR1 is MDHEN and CDR2 is SYDVKM. The CDR3 covers 14 residues. Trimming removed 7 bases from V and 4 bases from J, with 16 bases in between. CDR3 protein: CASKYEGPLYGYTF. CDR3 DNA sequence: TGTGCCAGCAAGTACGAGGGGCCCCTCTATGGCTACACCTTC.

The J gene is TRBJ2-7, the V gene TRBV4-3; 11 bases are a match to TRBD1. The junction had 5 bases not matched to a gene; V was cut back by 0 bases and J by 4 bases. CDR3 length equals 16 residues. Germline values: CDR1 LGHNA, CDR2 YSLEER. The CDR3 spells CASSQDSGTGGYEQYF. The DNA for the CDR3 is TGCGCCAGCAGCCAAGATTCCGGGACAGGGGGGTACGAGCAGTACTTC.

This chain links TRBV19 with TRBJ1-1; TRBD1 agrees at 10 bases. The CDR3 covers 13 residues. Germline V gene lookup returns CDR1 LNHDA and CDR2 SQIVND (reference sequence). V trimming: 7 bases; J trimming: 3 bases; junction bases outside the gene matches: 2. As DNA, the CDR3 is TGTGCCAGTATCGGGACAGGGGACACTGAAGCTTTCTTT. Encoded protein: CASIGTGDTEAFF.

The rearrangement uses TRBV13 and TRBJ2-3, with D tentatively TRBD2 (6 bases). The CDR3 extends over 15 amino acids. Germline V lookup: CDR1 PRHDT, CDR2 FYEKMQ (reference sequence). The germline V and J ends were trimmed by 5 bases and 3 bases, with 15 bases remaining between them. The CDR3 here is CASSGGEVGTDTQYF. The CDR3 DNA is TGTGCCAGCAGCGGAGGGGAAGTGGGAACAGATACGCAGTATTTT.

The V call is TRBV7-2, the J call TRBJ1-1; 7 nucleotides match TRBD1. This CDR3 region has 15 residues. V lost 3 bases, J lost 1 base, and 5 bases stayed unmatched. Per the germline V gene, CDR1 is SGHTA and CDR2 is FQGNSA. This CDR3 is CASSLRGQSNTEAFF. The CDR3 DNA sequence: TGTGCCAGCAGCTTGAGGGGACAGTCGAACACTGAAGCTTTCTTT.

V gene TRBV29-1 combines with J gene TRBJ2-1, with 7 bases identical to TRBD2. This CDR3 is built from 19 residues. V lost 7 bases to trimming and J lost 6 bases; unmatched junction nucleotides: 27. Germline V gene lookup returns CDR1 SQVTM and CDR2 ANQGSEA. The CDR3 region is CSASPVSREGLLSLNEQFF. DNA for the CDR3: TGCAGCGCCTCCCCCGTTTCGAGGGAGGGCCTTCTCTCTCTCAATGAGCAGTTCTTC.

V usage is TRBV27 and J usage is TRBJ2-7; TRBD2 is a possible D gene (6 bases). Trimming removed 1 base at V and 6 bases at J, with 13 bases between. Germline loops: CDR1 MNHEY, CDR2 SMNVEV (reference sequence). CDR3 length equals 14 residues. The CDR3 DNA reads TGTGCCAGCAGTTTATTAGCGGCGAGTGGCGAGCAGTACTTC. Translation: CASSLLAASGEQYF.

J is TRBJ1-5 and V is TRBV27; D is unclear. This CDR3 spans 15 amino acids. The V end lost 3 bases, the J end lost 0 bases, and 9 bases lay between the germline ends. Germline V gene data show CDR1 as MNHEY and CDR2 as SMNVEV (reference sequence). As DNA, the CDR3 is TGTGCCAGCAGTTTCTCGTTGACTAGCAATCAGCCCCAGCATTTT. Amino acid sequence: CASSFSLTSNQPQHF.

The chain uses TRBV7-8 and TRBJ2-1; no firm D call. V lost 0 bases to trimming and J lost 0 bases, with 15 bases between them. The length of the CDR3 is 18 residues. Germline V CDR1 and CDR2: SGHVS, FQNEAQ. The DNA for the CDR3 is TGTGCCAGCAGCTTAGCCTGGGGTATGTCAAGCTCCTACAATGAGCAGTTCTTC. Translated, it gives CASSLAWGMSSSYNEQFF.

As for this clone: This same CDR3 is encoded by further DNA sequences in the sample. The genes are TRBV5-1 and TRBJ1-1; D is possibly TRBD1 (5 bases). Trimming removed 4 bases from V and 1 base from J, with 14 bases in between. The CDR3 totals 15 residues. CDR1 is SGHRS, CDR2 YFSETQ, per germline. The CDR3 is CASSLVPGGNTEAFF. CDR3 sequence (DNA): TGCGCCAGCAGCCTAGTACCTGGGGGGAACACTGAAGCTTTCTTT.

This clone was counted a single time. Other DNA sequences in this specimen translate into the identical CDR3. The chain joins TRBV7-6 to TRBJ2-3, with unresolved D. Per the germline V gene, CDR1 is SGHVS and CDR2 is FNYEAQ. Trimming took 0 bases from V and 1 from J, leaving 5 bases between them. The CDR3 extends over 14 amino acids. This CDR3 reads CASSLAVGTDTQYF. Here the CDR3 DNA reads TGTGCCAGCAGCTTAGCAGTGGGCACAGATACGCAGTATTTT.

The V gene is TRBV27, the J gene TRBJ2-7; D could derive from TRBD1 or TRBD2 (5 bases each). CDR1 is MNHEY, CDR2 SMNVEV, per germline (reference sequence). The length of the CDR3 is 14 residues. V was shortened by 5 bases and J by 0 bases, with 11 bases between the two germline ends. The CDR3 here is CASSVAGSSYEQYF. The CDR3 bases are TGTGCCAGCAGTGTGGCAGGGAGCTCCTACGAGCAGTACTTC.

This clone was picked up one time. CDR3 coding DNA: TGTGCCAGCAGCCAAGAATCAGGGGTTAACACTGAAGCTTTCTTT. Its translation is CASSQESGVNTEAFF. The chain carries TRBV14 and TRBJ1-1; the D gene is possibly TRBD1 (6 bases). CDR1 and CDR2 from the germline V gene are SGHDN and FVKESK. This CDR3 has 15 amino acids. V lost 0 bases and J lost 2, with 10 bases in between. Combining the CDR3 with reference TRBV14 and TRBJ1-1 gives the whole variable domain EAGVTQFPSHSVIEKGQTVTLRCDPISGHDNLYWYRRVMGKEIKFLLHFVKESKQDESGMPNNRFLAERTGGTYSTLKVQPAELEDSGVYFCASSQESGVNTEAFFGQGTRLTVV.

The chain recombines TRBV5-1 with TRBJ2-5; 9 nucleotides line up with TRBD2. The CDR3 contains 16 residues. V lost 9 bases to trimming and J lost 5 bases; unmatched junction nucleotides: 17. CDR1 SGHRS and CDR2 YFSETQ come from the germline V gene. As DNA, the CDR3 is TGCGCCACCACGCCTCTCCCGGGACTAGCCGCGGAGACCCAGTACTTC. Its translation is CATTPLPGLAAETQYF.

This clone was picked up one time. The J gene is TRBJ2-1, the V gene TRBV28; 10 nucleotides agree with TRBD2. Germline values: CDR1 MDHEN, CDR2 SYDVKM. The CDR3 length is 15 residues. Trimming removed 6 bases from V and 3 bases from J; junction bases left unmatched: 5. CDR3 DNA: TGTGCCAGCAGGCCCGGGACTAGCGTCTACAATGAGCAGTTCTTC. Translating gives CASRPGTSVYNEQFF. The full variable domain, in which reference TRBV28 and TRBJ2-1 provide the parts outside the CDR3, is DVKVTQSSRYLVKRTGEKVFLECVQDMDHENMFWYRQDPGLGLRLIYFSYDVKMKEKGDIPEGYSVSREKKERFSLILESASTNQTSMYLCASRPGTSVYNEQFFGPGTRLTVL.

The chain is built from TRBV7-3 and TRBJ1-1; D unresolved. V lost 1 base and J lost 3, with 15 bases in between. Germline CDR1 reads SGHTA; CDR2 reads FQGTGA. The CDR3 loop spans 16 amino acids. For the CDR3, the DNA is TGTGCCAGCAGCTTAAGTCCGGGGAGTTCGTACACTGAAGCTTTCTTT. The encoded protein is CASSLSPGSSYTEAFF.

The chain recombines TRBV9 with TRBJ2-3, with D possibly being TRBD1 or TRBD2 (5 bases each). This CDR3 has 17 residues. The germline V gene has CDR1 SGDLS and CDR2 YYNGEE. V lost 3 bases to trimming and J lost 2 bases, with 19 bases between them. CDR3: CASSARVRDEDTDTQYF. The CDR3 DNA sequence: TGTGCCAGCAGCGCCAGAGTCCGGGACGAGGACACAGATACGCAGTATTTT.